Below are 4 T cell receptor beta chains sequenced from a single sample in a study of T cells after yellow fever vaccination. TCRdb itself ran the 5' RACE reads through MiXCR, one entry per CDR3 protein. The repertoire consists of approximately 580,000 distinct CDR3 sequences, with roughly a sixth occurring once and the leading ten covering around a sixth. This sample comprised PBMCs, obtained about 5 days after the first yellow fever vaccination. All receptors come from a man between 18 and 35 years old who received the YFV17D yellow fever vaccine.

The chain is built from TRBV4-2 and TRBJ2-1; 7 bases align to TRBD1. The CDR3 totals 17 residues. The V and J ends lost 0 bases and 0 bases, in that order; junction bases with no gene match: 5. CDR1 and CDR2 from the germline V gene are LGHNA and YNFKEQ. CDR3 region: CASSQEPGGRSYNEQFF. The CDR3, as DNA: TGTGCCAGCAGCCAAGAGCCAGGGGGTCGCTCCTACAATGAGCAGTTCTTC.

This clonotype has ten or more counts. The chain joins TRBV12-3 or TRBV12-4 to TRBJ2-5, with D possibly TRBD1 on 6 matching bases. This CDR3 region has 13 residues. The V and J ends lost 5 bases and 5 bases respectively, with 12 bases between them. The CDR3 sequence is CASSPLGAETQYF. The CDR3 coding sequence is TGTGCCAGCAGTCCTCTGGGGGCCGAGACCCAGTACTTC.

The chain is built from TRBV27 and TRBJ2-2, with TRBD1 as a possible D gene (6 bases). V lost 5 bases to trimming and J lost 2 bases, with 18 bases between them. This CDR3 is 17 amino acids long. Germline values: CDR1 MNHEY, CDR2 SMNVEV (reference sequence). The CDR3 DNA sequence: TGTGCCAGCAGTATTCTAACAGGGAGCCTTAACACCGGGGAGCTGTTTTTT. Translated: CASSILTGSLNTGELFF.

The chain recombines TRBV24-1 with TRBJ2-3; perhaps TRBD2 as D (5 bases). CDR3 length equals 14 residues. Per the germline V gene, CDR1 is KGHDR and CDR2 is SFDVKD. Trimming took off 9 bases at V and 0 bases at J, with 12 bases between the two ends. The CDR3 DNA follows: TGTGCCACCTGTGCTGGGAGAAGCACAGATACGCAGTATTTT. It is translated as CATCAGRSTDTQYF.